Detailed here is one TCR beta chain. No antigen is known for it. Trimming removed 4 bases from V and 2 bases from J; junction bases left unmatched: 8. Germline V gene lookup returns CDR1 MGHRA and CDR2 YSYEKL. CDR3 size: 16 residues. The data are from a study of CD8 T cells in Susac syndrome. Study at large: Active disease was present in about 6 of the sequenced Susac syndrome patients, whereas under 10 of them were in remission. The study's findings and limits: The CD4+ T cell repertoires in Susac syndrome did not show any clonal expansion.

RNA, at about 0.45 to 1 ug, was reverse transcribed with random hexamers. By means of immunoSEQ multiplex PCR, TCR beta CDR3 spanning 54 Vbeta and 13 Jbeta underwent amplification. TCRdb independently ran MiXCR on the immunoSEQ multiplex PCR reads; one entry per CDR3 protein. The sample holds 200,000 or so distinct CDR3 sequences, approximately 96% seen once. CD8+ and CD4+ T cells from blood underwent TCR beta sequencing, which was carried out in a high-throughput format. The clonotype originates from a human donor with Susac syndrome. The chain employs TRBV4-1 and TRBJ2-3, with TRBD2 matching over 8 bases. Sequencing used CD4+ T cells from PBMCs. The CDR3 loop is CASSPPGRGATDTQYF. DNA of the CDR3: TGCGCCAGCAGCCCTCCGGGGCGGGGGGCCACAGATACGCAGTATTTT.